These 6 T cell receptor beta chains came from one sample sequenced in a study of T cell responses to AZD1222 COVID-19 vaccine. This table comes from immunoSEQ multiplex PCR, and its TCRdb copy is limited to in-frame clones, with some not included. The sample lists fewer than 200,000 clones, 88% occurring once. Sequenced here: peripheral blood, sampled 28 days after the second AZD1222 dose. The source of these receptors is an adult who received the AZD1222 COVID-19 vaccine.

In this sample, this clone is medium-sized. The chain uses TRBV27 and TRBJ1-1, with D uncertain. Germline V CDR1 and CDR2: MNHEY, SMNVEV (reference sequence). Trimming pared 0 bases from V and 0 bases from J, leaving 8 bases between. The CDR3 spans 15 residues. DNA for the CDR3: TGTGCCAGCAGTTTATCGGGTCAGATGAACACTGAAGCTTTCTTT. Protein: CASSLSGQMNTEAFF.

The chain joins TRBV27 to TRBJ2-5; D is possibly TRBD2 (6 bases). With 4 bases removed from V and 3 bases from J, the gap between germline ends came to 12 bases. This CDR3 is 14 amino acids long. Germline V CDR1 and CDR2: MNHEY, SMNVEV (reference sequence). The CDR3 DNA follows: TGTGCCAGCAGTTCGGCCGGGGGTGAAGAGACCCAGTACTTC. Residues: CASSSAGGEETQYF.

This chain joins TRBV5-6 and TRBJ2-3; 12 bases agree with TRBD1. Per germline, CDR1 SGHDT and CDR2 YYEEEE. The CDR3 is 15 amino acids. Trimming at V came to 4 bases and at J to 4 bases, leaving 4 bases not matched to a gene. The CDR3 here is CASSRDRGRADTQYF. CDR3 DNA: TGTGCCAGCAGCAGGGACAGGGGGCGAGCAGATACGCAGTATTTT.

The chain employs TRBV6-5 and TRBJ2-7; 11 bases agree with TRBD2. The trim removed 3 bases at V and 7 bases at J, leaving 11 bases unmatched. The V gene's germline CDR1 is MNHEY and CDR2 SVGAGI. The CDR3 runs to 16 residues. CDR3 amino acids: CASSYLTSGRLREQYF. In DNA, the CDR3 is TGTGCCAGCAGTTATCTCACTAGCGGGAGATTGAGGGAGCAGTACTTC.

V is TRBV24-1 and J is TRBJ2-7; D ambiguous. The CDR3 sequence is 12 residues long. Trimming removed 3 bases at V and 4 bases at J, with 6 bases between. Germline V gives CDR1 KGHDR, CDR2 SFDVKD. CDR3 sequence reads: CATSDRGYEQYF. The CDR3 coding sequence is TGTGCCACCAGTGATCGCGGTTACGAGCAGTACTTC.

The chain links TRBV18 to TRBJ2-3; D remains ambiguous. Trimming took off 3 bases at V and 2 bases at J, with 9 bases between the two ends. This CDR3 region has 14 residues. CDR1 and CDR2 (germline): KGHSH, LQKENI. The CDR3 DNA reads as TGTGCCAGCTCACCTTCGGCGATCACAGATACGCAGTATTTT. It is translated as CASSPSAITDTQYF.